The entry below gives a single TCR beta chain sequence along with its context. This clone came up once. No cognate antigen has been identified for it. No per-base quality is available; no much larger clone lies one base away. This record belongs to a study of blood T cell repertoires in COVID-19 (dated by TCRdb to the early 2020s). Study-wide context: Samples from collaborators originated in the United States, Italy and Spain and spanned both the acute and convalescent phases of COVID-19. The prospective study material was composed of cDNA or gDNA derived from T cells, B-cell-depleted T cells, or PBMCs. Deeply sampled blood TCRbeta repertoires from subjects exposed to, actively infected with, or recovered from COVID-19 were included in the dataset. The repertoires were released in a freely available public database meant as a resource for research on the immune response to SARS-CoV-2. Samples came from the ongoing ImmuneRACE study (first 160 participants) plus 1,254 subjects from 6 global collaborators. A de-identified subject ID, COVID-19 status, age in years and sex were almost always included in the sample metadata. Where available, HLA class I and class II types were obtained from metadata supplied by the sample provider rather than from assay-based typing.

Collaborating institutions collected whole blood in K2EDTA tubes following their own protocols. For TCRbeta analysis, collaborators shipped samples as frozen whole blood, isolated PBMCs, or DNA extracted from either of those sample types. There are 11 amino acids in the CDR3, from cysteine to phenylalanine inclusive. Left in the record is the CDR3 DNA by itself, 33 bases read in frame from the first base. The germline ends are 3 bases apart after V is trimmed by 5 bases and J by 3 bases. TCRbeta CDR3 regions were amplified from genomic DNA using the immunoSEQ Assay, a bias-controlled multiplex PCR. In the source study's methods: The number of nucleated cells in each sample was estimated by amplification of reference gene primers within the assay. To quantify the absolute abundance of each unique TCRbeta CDR3 rearrangement, sequence reads were collapsed and filtered. For each sample, productive Simpson clonality was calculated as the square root of Simpson's diversity index across productive rearrangements. TCRdb took over this immuneACCESS table, retaining in-frame rearrangements with V and J assigned. Such tables are incomplete; in checked studies, under half of the missing clones stem from an unresolved V gene, and the remainder is unexplained. V, J and clone size reflect that table, while D and trimming were determined from the DNA. The sample table contains about 130,000 clones; only one count was recorded for about 80% of them. The leading ten clones occupy 15% to 20% of the sample.

The paper's findings and limits, for the study overall: The quantity of clinical and demographic metadata differed by source and by participant and was supplied without curation.

Source material: peripheral blood. The TCR sequence derives from a woman aged 50 to 60 with acute or convalescent COVID-19. The V gene is TRBV12-3 or TRBV12-4 and the J gene is TRBJ2-3; the D gene assignment is ambiguous. The nucleotides read TGTGCCAGCAGTGTAACAGATACGCAGTATTTT. This encodes CASSVTDTQYF.